The 11 T cell receptor beta chains listed next were all sequenced from one sample in a study of T cells in women clearing cervical HPV infection. Sequencing used immunoSEQ multiplex PCR; TCRdb keeps in-frame clones, though not all of them. The table lists some 23,000 clones, with 20% to 25% in the top ten. The sample was blood buffy coat. These TCRs come from a woman aged 18 to 69 with a cervical HPV16 infection that either progressed to CIN3+ or cleared (not recorded which).

Comments on this clone: The CDR3 is cut off 3 residues early in the read; its end comes from the germline J gene. This chain joins TRBV19 and TRBJ1-2; weak D call: TRBD1 (5 bases). Germline V gene sequence: CDR1 LNHDA, CDR2 SQIVND (reference sequence). This CDR3 is built from 14 residues. The CDR3 DNA, read in part, is TGTGCCAGTAGTAGTTGGGACGGACTAAATGAC. It translates to CASSSWDGLND. The entire CDR3 reads CASSSWDGLNDYTF. The full variable domain, completed using reference TRBV19 and TRBJ1-2, is DGGITQSPKYLFRKEGQNVTLSCEQNLNHDAMYWYRQDPGQGLRLIYYSQIVNDFQKGDIAEGYSVSREKKESFPLTVTSAQKNPTAFYLCASSSWDGLNDYTFGSGTRLTVV.

With respect to this clone: The sequenced fragment ends 3 residues before the CDR3 boundary, so the rest is inferred from the germline J gene. The chain couples TRBV10-3 to TRBJ2-5; D perhaps matches TRBD2 (7 bases). The CDR3 is 15 residues long. CDR1 is ENHRY, CDR2 SYGVKD, per germline. V was shortened by 6 bases and J by 4 bases, with 18 bases between the two germline ends. The DNA read from the CDR3 is TGTGCCATCAGCGGGGGGCCTTTAGAATCAGAGACC. Encoded protein: CAISGGPLESET. In full, the CDR3 is CAISGGPLESETQYF.

As to this clone: The CDR3 end lies 3 residues beyond the end of the read and is filled in from the germline J gene. This rearrangement joins TRBV18 to TRBJ1-6, with 10 bases identical to TRBD1. The CDR3 runs 15 residues. The germline V gene encodes CDR1 KGHSH and CDR2 LQKENI. J gave up 9 bases and V 3 bases, and 5 bases lay outside the gene matches. Here the CDR3 reads CASSPGTGASSPLHF. The covered CDR3 bases are TGTGCCAGCTCACCCGGGACAGGGGCTAGTTCACCC.

Concerning this clone: With the read ending 3 residues before the CDR3 end, the germline J gene is used to fill in that end. V gene TRBV5-1 combines with J gene TRBJ2-5, with 7 positions matching TRBD1. Germline V gives CDR1 SGHRS, CDR2 YFSETQ. Unmatched junction bases numbered 4, after V lost 5 bases and J lost 3 bases. The CDR3 consists of 13 residues. CDR3 DNA (partial): TGCGCCAGCAGATCTACAGGGGAAGAGACC. Its translation is CASRSTGEET. The full CDR3 protein is CASRSTGEETQYF.

With regard to this clone: Sequencing ends 3 residues short of the CDR3 end; the germline J gene provides the rest. This chain links TRBV4-2 with TRBJ2-7; 12 bases agree with TRBD1. The CDR3 is made up of 15 amino acids. V lost 5 bases to trimming and J lost 4 bases; unmatched junction nucleotides: 6. Per germline, CDR1 LGHNA and CDR2 YNFKEQ. The sequenced part of the CDR3 DNA is TGTGCCAGCAGCGGCGGGACAGGGGGCGCTTACGAG. The encoded protein is CASSGGTGGAYE. The whole CDR3 protein is CASSGGTGGAYEQYF.

Regarding this clone: The read comes to an end 3 residues before the CDR3 does, leaving the germline J gene to fill in the end. The rearrangement links TRBV7-9 to TRBJ1-2; the D gene is possibly TRBD1 (5 bases). The CDR3 loop spans 14 amino acids. Germline CDR1 SEHNR, CDR2 FQNEAQ (reference sequence). CDR3 DNA (partial): TGTGCCAGCAGCTTGCTGGGACTAGGCCACGAC. This encodes CASSLLGLGHD. In full, the CDR3 reads CASSLLGLGHDYTF.

In the case of this clone: Read sequence stops 3 residues before the CDR3 end, and the germline J gene provides the missing end. This rearrangement joins TRBV5-1 to TRBJ1-2, with D maybe TRBD1 (5 bases). V lost 0 bases and J 1 base, leaving 10 bases between the germline ends. CDR3 length: 15 residues. Germline values: CDR1 SGHRS, CDR2 YFSETQ. CDR3 in amino acids: CASSLGQTDNYGYTF. CDR3 DNA (partial): TGCGCCAGCAGCTTGGGACAGACAGATAACTATGGC. Combining the CDR3 with reference TRBV5-1 and TRBJ1-2 gives the whole variable domain KAGVTQTPRYLIKTRGQQVTLSCSPISGHRSVSWYQQTPGQGLQFLFEYFSETQRNKGNFPGRFSGRQFSNSRSEMNVSTLELGDSALYLCASSLGQTDNYGYTFGSGTRLTVV.

Regarding this clone: The read ends 3 residues before the CDR3 terminus; that terminus is restored from the germline J gene. The chain is built from TRBV5-1 and TRBJ2-3; no clear D. The CDR3 totals 16 residues. CDR1 is SGHRS, CDR2 YFSETQ, per germline. Trimming pared 0 bases from V and 0 bases from J, leaving 11 bases between. Partial CDR3 DNA: TGCGCCAGCAGCTTGGGATCAGATGCTAGCACAGATACG. Its protein product is CASSLGSDASTDT. The entire CDR3 is CASSLGSDASTDTQYF.

With respect to this clone: The read is 3 residues too short to cover the CDR3 end, so that end is filled in from the germline J gene. This chain joins TRBV11-1 and TRBJ1-1; D is unclear. The CDR3 is made up of 11 amino acids. CDR1 and CDR2 from the germline V gene are SGHAT and FQDESV (reference sequence). Trimming left V 4 bases short and J 4 bases short, with 4 bases between. The CDR3 here is CASSSSTEAFF. Incomplete CDR3 DNA: TGTGCCAGCAGCTCCAGCACTGAA.

In the case of this clone: From the germline J gene comes the end of the CDR3, since the read stops 3 residues before it. This chain connects TRBV6-1 to TRBJ1-1, with a tentative D call TRBD1 (5 bases). Per germline, CDR1 MNHNS and CDR2 SASEGT. V shed 4 bases and J shed 1 base, with 7 bases lying between them. CDR3 length: 13 amino acids. CDR3 bases read: TGTGCCAGCAGTGGACAGAGGAACACTGAA. This gives the protein CASSGQRNTE. The whole CDR3 sequence reads CASSGQRNTEAFF.

On this clone: The read comes to an end 3 residues before the CDR3 does, leaving the germline J gene to fill in the end. V usage is TRBV7-8 and J usage is TRBJ1-3; D remains unclear. Germline V CDR1 and CDR2: SGHVS, FQNEAQ. Trimming left V 5 bases short and J 0 bases short, with 11 bases between. CDR3 length: 15 residues. This CDR3 reads CASSPILHSGNTIYF. CDR3 DNA (partial): TGTGCCAGCAGCCCTATACTACACTCTGGAAACACC.